This TCR beta chain stems from a study of vaccination effects on CD4 cells after COVID-19. Details on this clone: Its target is not known.

Before sequencing took place, the ViraFEST assay used viral peptide pools to expand antigen-specific CD4+ T cells. Culture lasted over 9 days before CD4+ T cell isolation. The person acquired a PCR-confirmed SARS-CoV-2 infection between March and December 2020. Peptides at about 10 ug/ml and IL-2 at around 9.3 IU/ml were added to 1.5 million to 2.5 million PBMC per well. The V segment lost 1 base and the J segment 1 base; nucleotides outside the gene matches: 4. This CDR3 contains 16 residues. CDR1 and CDR2 (germline): LGHNA, YNFKEQ. Data came from immunoSEQ multiplex PCR; TCRdb stores just in-frame clones and leaves some out. Among under 80,000 clones listed, under 85% were seen once.

This receptor was identified in a human donor who had a prior SARS-CoV-2 infection. Sample: CD4+ T cells from PBMCs cultured with HIV peptides, taken before COVID-19 vaccination. This sample's subset: HIV-1 Nef peptide pool negative control/reference culture. The V call is TRBV4-2, the J call TRBJ2-5, with TRBD2 identical over 9 bases. CDR3 in amino acids: CASSQVGSGSQETQYF. The CDR3 DNA follows: TGTGCCAGCAGCCAAGTAGGTAGCGGGAGCCAAGAGACCCAGTACTTC.